Sequencing of this TCR beta chain was carried out in a study of blood T cell repertoires in COVID-19 (dated by TCRdb to 2020 to 2022). At the level of the whole study: Collaborator samples came from the United States, Italy and Spain and covered acute and convalescent phases of COVID-19. The prospective study material was composed of cDNA or gDNA derived from T cells, B-cell-depleted T cells, or PBMCs. Subjects who had been exposed to COVID-19, were actively infected with it, or had recovered from it provided the deeply sampled blood TCRbeta repertoires that made up the dataset. A freely available public database, intended as a resource for researchers studying the immune response to SARS-CoV-2, is where the repertoires were released. The samples were drawn from the first 160 participants of the ongoing ImmuneRACE study and from about 1,200 subjects provided by 6 global collaborators. Nearly every sample came with metadata listing a de-identified subject ID, COVID-19 status, age in years and sex. Where available, HLA class I and class II types were taken from metadata supplied by the sample provider and were not determined by assay-based typing. Study-wide findings and limitations: The quantity of clinical and demographic metadata differed by source and by participant and was supplied without curation.

A note on this clone: Its antigen is not yet known. Per-nucleotide qualities are absent, and no much larger clonotype sits a single base away.

One collaborating source in Seattle enrolled patients while the patients were actively infected and followed the patients over time throughout the course of disease. The collaborating institutions used their own protocols to collect whole blood in K2EDTA tubes. For TCRbeta analysis, collaborators shipped samples in one of three forms: frozen whole blood, isolated PBMCs, or DNA extracted from either of those sample types. TCRbeta CDR3 regions were amplified from genomic DNA using the immunoSEQ Assay, a bias-controlled multiplex PCR. On the study's bioinformatics: The number of nucleated cells in each sample was estimated by amplification of reference gene primers within the assay. To quantify the absolute abundance of each unique TCRbeta CDR3 rearrangement, sequence reads were collapsed and filtered. For each sample, productive Simpson clonality was calculated as the square root of Simpson's diversity index across productive rearrangements. The immuneACCESS repertoire file appears here via TCRdb, limited to in-frame rearrangements. These files lack a portion of the clones; in checked studies, under half of the deficit traces to unresolved V genes, and the cause of the others is not known. The DNA gave D and trimming, while V, J and clone size come from that table. For this sample there are around 80,000 clones; roughly 85% appear just once. The top ten clones comprise roughly 9.3% of the sample.

Via the germline V gene, CDR1 is MDHEN and CDR2 SYDVKM. Trimming at the junction amounts to 5 bases on V and 4 bases on J, and the germline ends lie 12 bases apart. The CDR3 holds 13 amino acids from the cysteine to the phenylalanine. The kept DNA is CDR3 alone, 39 bases in frame from the first base. The clonotype originates from a man aged 50-60 years with COVID-19, enrolled during active disease. The chain is assembled from TRBV28 and TRBJ2-7; possibly the D gene is TRBD1, per 5 matching bases. The specimen sequenced was peripheral blood. The CDR3: CASSRQSLYEQYF. The sequence in DNA is TGTGCCAGCAGTCGACAGTCCCTATACGAGCAGTACTTC.